Included here is one T cell receptor beta chain sequence, with context. Antigen specificity is unknown. Only in-frame clones appear in the TCRdb table, and some are missing; sequencing was by immunoSEQ multiplex PCR. The table records about 7,800 clones, 80% of them present only once. The sample is drawn from a study of regulatory and conventional T cells in RAG deficiency. Per germline, CDR1 MNHNS and CDR2 SASEGT. This CDR3 comprises 11 residues. Study-wide points: Treg unique TCR beta sequences were 90 to 100-fold fewer in Omenn syndrome and CID/AS patients than controls. RAG-deficient patients showed markedly lower Shannon entropy and higher Simpson indices than control T-cell subsets. Omenn patients showed >80% Treg-Tconv overlap and shorter CDR3 lengths.

The same specimen was also included in a second study, on regulatory T cells. That source notes: Primers: 52 TRBV forward and 13 TRBJ reverse. Regulatory T cells showed the strongest V-J pair restriction and V/J gene skewing among patient repertoires.

The sequenced sample consisted of CD8+ T cells sorted from blood. The receptor was derived from a human donor in good health. V is TRBV6-1 and J is TRBJ1-2; D remains ambiguous. CDR3 in DNA: TGTGGAGCGGATGCTATCTATGGCTACACCTTC. Translated: CGADAIYGYTF.